This TCR beta chain was recorded in a study of T cell responses to AZD1222 COVID-19 vaccine listed by TCRdb under 2021. With regard to the full study: TCR sequencing covered some 250 trial participants: some 210 given two doses of AZD1222 and approximately 26 given two doses of MenACWY control vaccine. Trial participants were enrolled by age into subgroups of 18-55, 56-69 and 70-plus years, and about 150, 27 and 61 TCR-sequenced participants, respectively, were included in these subgroups. General findings and caveats noted by the study authors: Only a handful of AZD1222 recipients were SARS-CoV-2 seropositive at baseline, limiting conclusions about previously exposed vaccinees. The vaccine-associated CD4 TCRs covered the entire spike protein, and the dominant responses fell in regions 160-218 and 743-854. Spike-specific TCR breadth and depth rose significantly after two AZD1222 doses compared with day 0 and with MenACWY recipients. In the small 56-69-year group, the increase in depth fell short of significance, most likely because of low power. Reportedly, almost half of the unique spike-specific TCRs recognized epitopes lying outside the regions that are mutated in the B.1.351 and B.1.1.7 variants. No day 14 peak-response samples were available, so repertoires were characterized only after the peak T cell response. Most participants were white British and females outnumbered males, and the authors suggested that clonal diversity may have been underestimated.

The CDR3 regions of human TCRbeta chains were analyzed by immunosequencing. The study's processing was this. TCRs in the repertoires were compared against a reference library of SARS-CoV-2-specific TCRs that had been generated with the MIRA antigen-specificity platform. Breadth meant the fraction of unique TCRs that were SARS-CoV-2-associated, whereas depth meant the fraction of total T cells that were SARS-CoV-2-associated. Using the MIRA data, each spike-specific TCR was mapped to the spike region that the TCR reacts to and placed in a CD4 or CD8 class. Log10-transformed breadth and depth values were compared by one-way ANOVA with Sidak's multiple comparisons tests. The immuneACCESS repertoire file appears here via TCRdb, limited to in-frame rearrangements. These files lack a portion of the clones; in checked studies, under half of the deficit traces to unresolved V genes, and the cause of the others is not known. The V and J calls and clone size are taken from that table; D and trimming were inferred from the DNA. The sample data list some 190,000 clones, and just over 90% of these were observed just once. In total, the top ten clones hold around 1.6% of the sample.

In the paper's terms, the time point label means: about 28 days (+/-7) after the second vaccine dose. AZD1222 recipients with second doses at about 4 weeks or about 12 weeks were pooled, because spike-specific TCR depth and breadth did not differ between schedules. Samples from vaccinated people were obtained from the UK trials COV001 and COV002, which included a single-blind randomized controlled phase 2/3 trial of AZD1222 (ChAdOx1 nCoV-19) in healthy adults. For TCRbeta chain sequencing, PBMC samples were collected from trial participants at day 0 and at day 28 after the second dose. Worth noting for this clone: Its antigen is not yet known. Base qualities are not at hand, and no much larger clone is one base apart.

The source was peripheral blood, collected 28 days after the second AZD1222 dose. The receptor's source is an adult who received the AZD1222 COVID-19 vaccine.

The CDR3: CACESRYYGYTF. The sequence in DNA is TGTGCCTGTGAGTCCCGATACTATGGCTACACCTTC. In this chain, TRBV30 is recombined with TRBJ1-2; the D gene is not confidently resolved. CDR1 and CDR2, per the germline V gene (reference sequence), are GTSNPN and SVGIG. Trimming takes 6 bases from V and 3 bases from J, and the germline ends sit 11 bases apart. The CDR3 spans 12 residues, from the cysteine through the phenylalanine. Here the CDR3 DNA is all that survives: 36 bases in frame from base 1.